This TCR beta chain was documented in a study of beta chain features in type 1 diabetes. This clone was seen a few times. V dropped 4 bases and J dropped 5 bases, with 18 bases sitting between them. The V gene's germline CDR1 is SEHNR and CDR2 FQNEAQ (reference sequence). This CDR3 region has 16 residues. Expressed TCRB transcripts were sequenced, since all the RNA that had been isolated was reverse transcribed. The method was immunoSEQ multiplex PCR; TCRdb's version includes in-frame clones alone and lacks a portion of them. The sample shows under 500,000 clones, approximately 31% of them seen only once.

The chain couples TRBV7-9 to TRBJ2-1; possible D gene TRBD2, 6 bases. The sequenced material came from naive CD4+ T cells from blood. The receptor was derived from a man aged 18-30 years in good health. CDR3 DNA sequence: TGTGCCAGCAGCTACCTCCGGGACTTCCCAAACAATGAGCAGTTCTTC. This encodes CASSYLRDFPNNEQFF. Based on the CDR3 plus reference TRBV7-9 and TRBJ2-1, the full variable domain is DTGVSQNPRHKITKRGQNVTFRCDPISEHNRLYWYRQTLGQGPEFLTYFQNEAQLEKSRLLSDRFSAERPKGSFSTLEIQRTEQGDSAMYLCASSYLRDFPNNEQFFGPGTRLTVL.